The 24 T cell receptor beta chains listed next were all sequenced from one sample in a study of CD8+ T cells in alopecia areata. Extraction and reverse transcription of RNA yielded cDNA as the sequencing template. The table came from immunoSEQ multiplex PCR; TCRdb's copy has only in-frame clones and leaves some out. This sample yields 190,000 or so clones, of which around 50% are seen a single time; around an eighth belongs to the top ten. Treatment: oral pan-JAK inhibitor, 5-10 mg twice daily. Sequenced material: CD8+ T cells sorted from blood, taken at week 24, from a patient treated with tofacitinib. Source of these receptors: a human donor with alopecia areata.

The chain joins TRBV14 to TRBJ1-1; D remains ambiguous. The V and J ends lost 1 base and 6 bases respectively, with 6 bases between them. There are 12 residues in the CDR3. Germline V lookup: CDR1 SGHDN, CDR2 FVKESK. CDR3 region: CASSQAPPEAFF. DNA for the CDR3: TGTGCCAGCAGCCAAGCCCCCCCTGAAGCTTTCTTT.

The V and J genes are TRBV4-1 and TRBJ2-1; D is unclear. The V gene lost 4 bases and the J gene lost 7 bases, with 8 bases spanning the gap. Per the germline V gene, CDR1 is MGHRA and CDR2 is YSYEKL. The CDR3 spans 12 residues. CDR3 amino acids: CASSLDGNEQFF. CDR3 DNA: TGCGCCAGCAGCCTAGATGGAAATGAGCAGTTCTTC.

The chain carries TRBV29-1 and TRBJ1-1, with 9 bases aligning to TRBD1. The CDR3 totals 14 residues. Germline values: CDR1 SQVTM, CDR2 ANQGSEA. J gave up 10 bases and V 0 bases, and 9 bases lay outside the gene matches. The CDR3 reads CSVEDSWDRDSAFF. The CDR3 coding sequence is TGCAGCGTTGAAGATTCTTGGGACAGGGATTCAGCTTTCTTT.

This sequence joins TRBV5-6 and TRBJ2-5; 11 bases match TRBD2. The CDR3 has 16 residues. V dropped 3 bases and J dropped 1; count of bases not matched to a gene: 5. The germline CDR1 and CDR2 sequences are SGHDT and YYEEEE. The CDR3 DNA sequence: TGTGCCAGCAGCTACCCGACTAGCGGGGCCCAAGAGACCCAGTACTTC. The encoded protein is CASSYPTSGAQETQYF.

This clone was seen only once. The chain recombines TRBV30 with TRBJ1-2; the D gene is possibly TRBD1 (5 bases). CDR1 is GTSNPN and CDR2 is SVGIG in the germline V gene (reference sequence). V lost 4 bases and J 4 bases, leaving 13 bases between the germline ends. CDR3 length: 13 amino acids. The CDR3, as DNA: TGTGCCTGGACCTGGGGCAGTTCCTATGGCTACACCTTC. It specifies CAWTWGSSYGYTF.

As concerns this clone: This same CDR3 is encoded by further DNA sequences in the sample. CDR3 nucleotides: TGTGCCAGTACTGAAGCTTTCTTT. Amino acid sequence: CASTEAFF. The chain links TRBV2 to TRBJ1-1, with D uncertain. Germline loops: CDR1 SNHLY, CDR2 FYNNEI. This CDR3 region has 8 residues. Trimming removed 9 bases from V and 5 bases from J, with 1 base in between.

This clone was detected only once. The chain has TRBV13 and TRBJ1-1, with 7 nucleotides matching TRBD1. V shed 2 bases, J shed 3 bases, and the junction held 6 bases outside the gene matches. The germline gives CDR1 PRHDT, CDR2 FYEKMQ (reference sequence). CDR3 size: 15 residues. The CDR3 protein is CASSLSEGTDTEAFF. The DNA of the CDR3 is TGTGCCAGCAGCTTATCGGAGGGGACAGACACTGAAGCTTTCTTT.

The CDR3 here is CASSLGQGGDIQYF. In nucleotides, the CDR3 is TGTGCCAGCAGCCTCGGACAGGGCGGTGACATTCAGTACTTC. The rearrangement links TRBV5-6 to TRBJ2-4, with 8 bases fitting TRBD1. Germline CDR1 SGHDT, CDR2 YYEEEE. The V gene end was trimmed by 4 bases and the J gene end by 8 bases; junction bases not matched to a gene: 8. CDR3 size: 14 residues.

The chain couples TRBV30 to TRBJ2-7; unclear D gene. Germline CDR1 GTSNPN, CDR2 SVGIG (reference sequence). The CDR3 is made up of 11 amino acids. V was pared by 3 bases and J by 7 bases, with 10 bases between. The CDR3, as DNA: TGTGCCTGGAGGGGTAGTAGGGAGCAGTACTTC. As protein: CAWRGSREQYF.

This chain joins TRBV10-2 and TRBJ2-1; D is uncertain. Germline CDR1 and CDR2: WSHSY and SAAADI. V was cut by 8 bases and J by 4 bases, with 9 bases left in between. The CDR3 has 12 residues. The CDR3 region has the DNA TGCGCCAGCCGAGGCCGGTACAATGAGCAGTTCTTC. Its protein is CASRGRYNEQFF.

V and J are TRBV7-9 and TRBJ1-1, with D uncertain. CDR3 size: 11 residues. V lost 1 base and J 6 bases, leaving 3 bases between the germline ends. The germline gives CDR1 SEHNR, CDR2 FQNEAQ (reference sequence). The CDR3 region is CASSLVPEAFF. As DNA, the CDR3 is TGTGCCAGCAGCTTAGTCCCTGAAGCTTTCTTT. Variable domain in full (rest from reference TRBV7-9 and TRBJ1-1): DTGVSQNPRHKITKRGQNVTFRCDPISEHNRLYWYRQTLGQGPEFLTYFQNEAQLEKSRLLSDRFSAERPKGSFSTLEIQRTEQGDSAMYLCASSLVPEAFFGQGTRLTVV.

The V and J genes are TRBV27 and TRBJ2-1, with D maybe TRBD1 (5 bases). Trimming left V 3 bases short and J 6 bases short, with 9 bases between. There are 13 residues in the CDR3. Germline V lookup: CDR1 MNHEY, CDR2 SMNVEV (reference sequence). CDR3 sequence: CASSLADSNEQFF. CDR3 nucleotide sequence: TGTGCCAGCAGTTTGGCAGACAGCAATGAGCAGTTCTTC.

There are a few counts of this clone. This sequence joins TRBV6-6 and TRBJ2-5, with 11 nucleotides matching TRBD2. CDR1 is MNHNY and CDR2 is SVGAGI in the germline V gene (reference sequence). The CDR3 runs to 16 residues. J gave up 1 base and V 6 bases, and 7 bases lay outside the gene matches. The CDR3 reads CASSHLAGGPQETQYF. The CDR3 DNA is TGTGCCAGCAGCCATCTAGCGGGGGGCCCCCAAGAGACCCAGTACTTC.

As to this clone: The sample holds other DNA sequences that translate to the same CDR3. The CDR3 bases are TGTGCCAGCAGCTTGGCAGGACATCAGCCCCAGCATTTT. Its translation: CASSLAGHQPQHF. This rearrangement joins TRBV7-9 to TRBJ1-5; D is unclear. Germline values: CDR1 SEHNR, CDR2 FQNEAQ (reference sequence). The CDR3 length is 13 residues. The ends were cut back, 3 bases at V and 5 bases at J, with 8 bases in the middle. The full variable domain, in which reference TRBV7-9 and TRBJ1-5 provide the parts outside the CDR3, is DTGVSQNPRHKITKRGQNVTFRCDPISEHNRLYWYRQTLGQGPEFLTYFQNEAQLEKSRLLSDRFSAERPKGSFSTLEIQRTEQGDSAMYLCASSLAGHQPQHFGDGTRLSIL.

The gene calls are TRBV28 and TRBJ2-5, with D hard to call. V shed 7 bases and J shed 5 bases, with 14 bases lying between them. Germline V lookup: CDR1 MDHEN, CDR2 SYDVKM. This CDR3 has 13 residues. CDR3 region: CASNGNSVETQYF. The CDR3 DNA reads as TGTGCCAGCAACGGCAACAGCGTGGAGACCCAGTACTTC.

V usage is TRBV27 and J usage is TRBJ2-7; D not certain. Trimming shortened V by 4 bases and J by 7 bases, and 14 bases separated the two germline ends. The CDR3 runs to 13 residues. Germline CDR1 and CDR2: MNHEY and SMNVEV (reference sequence). The CDR3 sequence is CASSSSTRDEQYF. The CDR3 DNA reads as TGTGCCAGCAGTTCCTCCACAAGGGATGAGCAGTACTTC.

This clone turned up a few times. The rearrangement links TRBV27 to TRBJ2-7; D gene unclear. The V gene's germline CDR1 is MNHEY and CDR2 SMNVEV (reference sequence). The CDR3 is made up of 13 amino acids. Trimming removed 2 bases at V and 3 bases at J, with 8 bases between. CDR3 in DNA: TGTGCCAGCAGTTTAGGGAACGTCTACGAGCAGTACTTC. Encoded protein: CASSLGNVYEQYF.

The genes are TRBV2 and TRBJ1-5; tentative D call: TRBD1 (6 bases). Germline V gene lookup returns CDR1 SNHLY and CDR2 FYNNEI. V lost 8 bases and J lost 10, with 12 bases in between. CDR3 length equals 11 residues. The DNA for the CDR3 is TGTGCCAGCGGGGGCGGTGTTCCCCAGCATTTT. The encoded protein is CASGGGVPQHF.

The rearrangement links TRBV5-1 to TRBJ2-2, with D possibly being TRBD2 (5 bases). The CDR3 has 16 residues. With 0 bases removed from V and 5 bases from J, the gap between germline ends came to 14 bases. CDR1 and CDR2 from the germline V gene are SGHRS and YFSETQ. The CDR3 protein is CASSLEEGVRTGELFF. CDR3 bases: TGCGCCAGCAGCTTGGAAGAGGGTGTAAGGACCGGGGAGCTGTTTTTT.

V gene TRBV7-8 combines with J gene TRBJ1-5; D is undetermined. The CDR3 consists of 12 residues. Germline CDR1 is SGHVS and CDR2 is FQNEAQ. V was shortened by 5 bases and J by 7 bases, with 9 bases between the two germline ends. DNA for the CDR3: TGTGCCAGCAGCCCGAGAGGCCAGCCCCAGCATTTT. This translates into CASSPRGQPQHF.

This chain joins TRBV9 and TRBJ1-4; the D gene is possibly TRBD1 (6 bases). This CDR3 is built from 17 residues. Germline lookup yields CDR1 SGDLS and CDR2 YYNGEE. Trimming left V 5 bases short and J 3 bases short, with 20 bases between. CDR3: CASSGGQRPPPNEKLFF. The DNA of the CDR3 is TGTGCCAGCAGTGGGGGGCAGCGTCCGCCGCCTAATGAAAAACTGTTTTTT.

The V and J genes are TRBV19 and TRBJ1-5, with D hard to call. The length of the CDR3 is 12 residues. Per the germline V gene, CDR1 is LNHDA and CDR2 is SQIVND (reference sequence). V was clipped by 8 bases and J by 0 bases, with 5 bases between them. The CDR3 loop reads CASRFSNQPQHF. The CDR3, as DNA: TGTGCCAGTCGCTTTAGCAATCAGCCCCAGCATTTT.

This chain uses TRBV10-2 with TRBJ1-5; D is uncertain. Trimming stripped 4 bases from V and 5 bases from J, with 9 bases between. The CDR3 runs to 13 residues. Germline CDR1 is WSHSY and CDR2 is SAAADI. The DNA of the CDR3 is TGCGCCAGCAGTGCAGCGGCCGATCAGCCCCAGCATTTT. This sequence encodes CASSAAADQPQHF.

The J gene is TRBJ2-2, the V gene TRBV11-3, with D unclear. Germline V gives CDR1 SGHNT, CDR2 YENEEA. The CDR3 contains 15 residues. Trimming took off 0 bases at V and 3 bases at J, with 8 bases between the two ends. For the CDR3, the DNA is TGTGCCAGCAGCTTAGAAAGGCAGCACACCGGGGAGCTGTTTTTT. Amino acids: CASSLERQHTGELFF.